These 6 T cell receptor beta chains share one sample of origin, sequenced in a study of shared clonotypes between healthy human individuals. Terminally differentiated effector memory CD45RA+ cells were excluded from the naive CD8 cells, which were CD45RO-negative and positively selected for CCR7. Sequenced by immunoSEQ multiplex PCR; TCRdb stores in-frame clones only, minus some. The repertoire holds some 2,100,000 clones, just over 90% seen once, with approximately 1.7% in the top ten. Sequences were obtained from naive CD8+ T cells from PBMCs. The source is a man between 18 and 29 years old in good health. Some clones in this sample may be carry-over from other donors' samples.

The chain is built from TRBV6-5 and TRBJ1-2, with TRBD1 as a possible D gene (6 bases). The CDR3 consists of 15 residues. The germline CDR1 and CDR2 sequences are MNHEY and SVGAGI. The ends were cut back, 6 bases at V and 3 bases at J, with 17 bases in the middle. The CDR3 coding sequence is TGTGCCAGCAGAGGACAGCTGTACGGGGACTATGGCTACACCTTC. Its translation is CASRGQLYGDYGYTF.

In DNA form, the CDR3 reads TGTGCCAGCAGGGACGCGGAGGGCTACGAGCAGTACTTC. Translating it yields CASRDAEGYEQYF. V and J are TRBV6-6 and TRBJ2-7; D is possibly TRBD2 (6 bases). From germline, CDR1 is MNHNY and CDR2 SVGAGI (reference sequence). This CDR3 contains 13 residues. The ends were cut back, 6 bases at V and 3 bases at J, with 12 bases in the middle.

This clone has a handful of counts. J is TRBJ1-1 and V is TRBV27; TRBD1 agrees at 8 bases. CDR3 length equals 14 residues. Germline-derived CDR1 and CDR2 are MNHEY and SMNVEV (reference sequence). V shed 4 bases and J 1 base; nucleotides not matched to a gene: 2. This CDR3 reads CASSSDRENTEAFF. In nucleotides, the CDR3 is TGTGCCAGCAGTTCGGACAGGGAGAACACTGAAGCTTTCTTT.

In this sample, this clone turned up once. J is TRBJ1-1 and V is TRBV14, with 7 bases that match TRBD1. This CDR3 is built from 22 residues. CDR1 is SGHDN and CDR2 is FVKESK in the germline V gene. The ends lost 1 base at V and 4 bases at J; junction bases unmatched: 27. CDR3: CASSQAKGPDRRTHRRGTEAFF. In DNA form, the CDR3 reads TGTGCCAGCAGCCAAGCTAAAGGCCCGGACAGGCGAACCCACCGCAGGGGCACTGAAGCTTTCTTT.

The chain links TRBV7-2 to TRBJ2-2; TRBD2 matches 10 bases. V gave up 5 bases and J gave up 7 bases; unmatched junction bases: 7. The V gene's germline CDR1 is SGHTA and CDR2 FQGNSA. This CDR3 has 15 residues. CDR3 loop: CASSPSGSWIGELFF. The CDR3 DNA reads TGTGCCAGCAGCCCTAGCGGGAGTTGGATCGGGGAGCTGTTTTTT. Using reference TRBV7-2 and TRBJ2-2 for the parts outside the CDR3, the full variable domain is GAGVSQSPSNKVTEKGKDVELRCDPISGHTALYWYRQSLGQGLEFLIYFQGNSAPDKSGLPSDRFSAERTGGSVSTLTIQRTQQEDSAVYLCASSPSGSWIGELFFGEGSRLTVL.

The chain carries TRBV18 and TRBJ2-5, with D hard to call. This CDR3 is built from 14 residues. Germline lookup yields CDR1 KGHSH and CDR2 LQKENI. Trimming removed 5 bases at V and 2 bases at J, with 12 bases between. The CDR3 loop is CASSVGRRQETQYF. CDR3 nucleotide sequence: TGTGCCAGCTCAGTGGGCAGGCGACAAGAGACCCAGTACTTC.